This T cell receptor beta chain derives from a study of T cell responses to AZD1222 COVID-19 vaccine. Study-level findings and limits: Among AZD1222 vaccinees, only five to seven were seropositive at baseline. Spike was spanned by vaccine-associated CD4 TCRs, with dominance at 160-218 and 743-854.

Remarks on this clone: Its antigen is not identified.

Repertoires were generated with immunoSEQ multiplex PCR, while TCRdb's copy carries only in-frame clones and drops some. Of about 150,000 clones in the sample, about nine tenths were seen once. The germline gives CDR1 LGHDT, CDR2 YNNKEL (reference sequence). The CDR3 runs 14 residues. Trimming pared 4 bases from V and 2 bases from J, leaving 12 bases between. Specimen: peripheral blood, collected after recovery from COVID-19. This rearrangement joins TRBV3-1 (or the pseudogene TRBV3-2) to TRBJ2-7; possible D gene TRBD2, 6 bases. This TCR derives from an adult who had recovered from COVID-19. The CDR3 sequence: CASSLQQRAYEQYF. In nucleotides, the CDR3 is TGTGCCAGCAGCCTTCAACAGCGGGCCTACGAGCAGTACTTC.